This T cell receptor beta chain was sequenced during a study of T-cell reconstitution after alpha-beta-depleted transplantation in children (dated by TCRdb to 2015 to 2016). Some background on the complete study: Using TCR repertoire profiling, the study quantitatively followed how T-cell immune reconstitution unfolded in children after TCRalphabeta/CD19-depleted allogeneic hematopoietic cell transplantation.

This specimen's treatment or condition label, interpreted: allogeneic hematopoietic cell transplantation with graft depleted of TCRalphabeta T cells and CD19 B cells. Transplant recipients were children who received TCRalphabeta/CD19-depleted allogeneic hematopoietic cell grafts. From the cysteine up to the phenylalanine, the CDR3 has a length of 13 residues. Only CDR3 DNA is held: 39 bases, read in frame from base 1. The junction shows trimming of 10 bases on V and 4 bases on J, and the gene matches do not reach 10 bases of it. Taken from the germline V gene (reference sequence), the CDR1 and CDR2 loops are LNHDA and SQIVND. Study-wide conclusions, independent of this receptor: In some patients, the high TCRbeta diversity seen at day 60 was put down to recipient T cells and intrathymic progenitors that had survived conditioning. The apparently early alphabetaT-cell count recovery about two months after transplant was reportedly dependent on only several hundred rapidly expanded clones derived from non-depleted graft cells. Hyperexpanded clone frequencies declined over subsequent months; after one year, T-cell counts and TCRbeta diversity were mostly attributed to newly produced T cells.

Library preparation was by PCR. Data came from an Illumina HiSeq 2500. TCR libraries were prepared with molecular barcoding, using unique molecular identifiers to normalize TCRbeta repertoire quantification. The public reads were reanalyzed by TCRdb: fastp trimming at Q25, MiXCR alignment, in-frame beta chains only. Every distinct CDR3 protein forms one entry, paired with its most common genes and DNA. The table for this sample lists under 250,000 distinct CDR3 sequences; about a sixth of them were counted only once. The ten largest clones capture around 45% of the sample. This clonotype was detected a few times. The clone's antigen remains unknown. The record has no base qualities; no much larger clone is one base away.

The material was PBMCs, mostly from graft donor cells, obtained 360 days after TCRalphabeta/CD19-depleted stem cell transplant. The TCR sequence derives from a male patient aged 2 to 10 who had a stem cell transplant for acute lymphoblastic leukemia, so the T cells may come from the graft donor. The receptor chain draws on TRBV19 and TRBJ2-7, with 7 middle bases fitting TRBD1. The CDR3 in this case is CATGRGGPYEQYF. The nucleotide sequence reads TGTGCCACAGGGAGAGGGGGCCCTTACGAGCAGTACTTC.